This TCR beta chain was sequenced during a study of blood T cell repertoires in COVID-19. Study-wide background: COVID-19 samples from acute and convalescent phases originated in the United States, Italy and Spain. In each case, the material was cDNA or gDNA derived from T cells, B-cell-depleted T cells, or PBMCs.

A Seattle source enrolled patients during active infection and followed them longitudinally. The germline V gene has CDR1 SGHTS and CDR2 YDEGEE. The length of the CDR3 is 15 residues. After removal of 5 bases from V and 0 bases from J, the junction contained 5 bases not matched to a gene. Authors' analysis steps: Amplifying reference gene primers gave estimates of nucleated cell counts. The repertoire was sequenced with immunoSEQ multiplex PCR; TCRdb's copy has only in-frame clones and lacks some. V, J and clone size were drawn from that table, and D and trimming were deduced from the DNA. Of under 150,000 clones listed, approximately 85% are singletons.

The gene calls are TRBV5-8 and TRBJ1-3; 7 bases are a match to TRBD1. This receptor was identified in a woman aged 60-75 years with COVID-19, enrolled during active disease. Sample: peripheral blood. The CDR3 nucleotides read TGTGCCAGCAGGGAGACAGGGAGCTCTGGAAACACCATATATTTT. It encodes CASRETGSSGNTIYF.